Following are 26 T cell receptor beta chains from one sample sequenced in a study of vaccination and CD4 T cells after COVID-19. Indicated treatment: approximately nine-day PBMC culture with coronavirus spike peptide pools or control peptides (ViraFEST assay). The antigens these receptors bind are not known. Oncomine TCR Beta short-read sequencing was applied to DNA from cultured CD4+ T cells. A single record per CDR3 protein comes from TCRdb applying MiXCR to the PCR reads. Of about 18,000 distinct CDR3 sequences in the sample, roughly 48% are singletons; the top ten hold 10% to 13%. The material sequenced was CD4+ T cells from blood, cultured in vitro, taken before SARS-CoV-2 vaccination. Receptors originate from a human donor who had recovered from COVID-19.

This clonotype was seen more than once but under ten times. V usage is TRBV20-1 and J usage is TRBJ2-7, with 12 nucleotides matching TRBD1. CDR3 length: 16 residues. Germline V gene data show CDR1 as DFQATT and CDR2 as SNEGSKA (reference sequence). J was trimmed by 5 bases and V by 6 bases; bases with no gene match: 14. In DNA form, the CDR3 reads TGCAGTGCAATAATTATACGCGGGACAGGGGGCCACGAGCAGTACTTC. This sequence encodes CSAIIIRGTGGHEQYF.

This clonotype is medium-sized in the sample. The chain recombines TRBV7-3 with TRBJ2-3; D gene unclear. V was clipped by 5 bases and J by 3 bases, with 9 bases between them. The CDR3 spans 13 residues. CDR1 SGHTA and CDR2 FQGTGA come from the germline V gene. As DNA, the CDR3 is TGTGCCAGCAGCCTGGGAAGTACAGATACGCAGTATTTT. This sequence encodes CASSLGSTDTQYF.

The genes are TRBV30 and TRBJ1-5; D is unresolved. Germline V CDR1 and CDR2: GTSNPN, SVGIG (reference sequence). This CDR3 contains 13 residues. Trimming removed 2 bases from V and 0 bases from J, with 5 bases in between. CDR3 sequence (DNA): TGTGCCTGGAGTACGGATAGCAATCAGCCCCAGCATTTT. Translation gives CAWSTDSNQPQHF.

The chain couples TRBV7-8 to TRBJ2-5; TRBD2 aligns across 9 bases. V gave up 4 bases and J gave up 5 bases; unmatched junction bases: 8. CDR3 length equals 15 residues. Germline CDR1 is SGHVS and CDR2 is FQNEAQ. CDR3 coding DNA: TGTGCCAGCAGCTCCCAGGGACTAGCTACGGAGACCCAGTACTTC. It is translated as CASSSQGLATETQYF. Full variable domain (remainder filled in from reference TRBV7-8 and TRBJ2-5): GAGVSQSPRYKVAKRGQDVALRCDPISGHVSLFWYQQALGQGPEFLTYFQNEAQLDKSGLPSDRFFAERPEGSVSTLKIQRTQQEDSAVYLCASSSQGLATETQYFGPGTRLLVL.

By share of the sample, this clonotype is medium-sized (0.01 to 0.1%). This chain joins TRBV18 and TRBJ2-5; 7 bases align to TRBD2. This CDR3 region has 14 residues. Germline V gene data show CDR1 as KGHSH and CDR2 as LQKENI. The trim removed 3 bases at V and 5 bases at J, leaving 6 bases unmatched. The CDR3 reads CASSPLGLEETQYF. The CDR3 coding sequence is TGTGCCAGCTCACCCCTCGGACTAGAGGAGACCCAGTACTTC. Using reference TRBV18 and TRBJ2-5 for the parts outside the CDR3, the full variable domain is NAGVMQNPRHLVRRRGQEARLRCSPMKGHSHVYWYRQLPEEGLKFMVYLQKENIIDESGMPKERFSAEFPKEGPSILRIQQVVRGDSAAYFCASSPLGLEETQYFGPGTRLLVL.

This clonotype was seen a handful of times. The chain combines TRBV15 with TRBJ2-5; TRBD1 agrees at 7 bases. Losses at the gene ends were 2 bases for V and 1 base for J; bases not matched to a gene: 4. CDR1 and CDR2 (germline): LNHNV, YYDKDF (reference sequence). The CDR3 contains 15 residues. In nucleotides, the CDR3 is TGTGCCACCAGCAGAAAAACAGGGGCCCAAGAGACCCAGTACTTC. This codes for CATSRKTGAQETQYF.

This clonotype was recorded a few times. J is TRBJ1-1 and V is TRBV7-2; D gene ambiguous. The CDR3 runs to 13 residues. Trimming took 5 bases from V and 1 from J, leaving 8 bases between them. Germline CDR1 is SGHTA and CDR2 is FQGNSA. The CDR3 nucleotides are TGTGCCAGCAGCCCCCGACGGAACACTGAAGCTTTCTTT. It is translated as CASSPRRNTEAFF.

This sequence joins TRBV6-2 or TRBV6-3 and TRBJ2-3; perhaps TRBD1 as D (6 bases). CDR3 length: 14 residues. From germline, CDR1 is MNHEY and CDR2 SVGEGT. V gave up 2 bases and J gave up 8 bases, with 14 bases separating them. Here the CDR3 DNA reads TGTGCCAGCAGTTACCGCACAGGGTTGGGTACGCAGTATTTT. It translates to CASSYRTGLGTQYF.

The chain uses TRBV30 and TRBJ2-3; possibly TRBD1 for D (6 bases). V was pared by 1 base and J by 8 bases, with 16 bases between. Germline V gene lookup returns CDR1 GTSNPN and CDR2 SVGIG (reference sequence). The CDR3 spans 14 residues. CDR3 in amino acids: CAWSDVGVGATQYF. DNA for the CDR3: TGTGCCTGGAGTGACGTCGGCGTGGGGGCTACGCAGTATTTT. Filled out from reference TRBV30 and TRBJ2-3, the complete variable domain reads SQTIHQWPATLVQPVGSPLSLECTVEGTSNPNLYWYRQAAGRGLQLLFYSVGIGQISSEVPQNLSASRPQDRQFILSSKKLLLSDSGFYLCAWSDVGVGATQYFGPGTRLTVL.

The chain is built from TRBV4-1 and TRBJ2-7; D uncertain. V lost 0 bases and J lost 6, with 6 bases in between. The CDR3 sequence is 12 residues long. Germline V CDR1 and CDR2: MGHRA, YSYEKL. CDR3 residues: CASSQEKSEQYF. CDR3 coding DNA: TGCGCCAGCAGCCAAGAGAAGAGCGAGCAGTACTTC.

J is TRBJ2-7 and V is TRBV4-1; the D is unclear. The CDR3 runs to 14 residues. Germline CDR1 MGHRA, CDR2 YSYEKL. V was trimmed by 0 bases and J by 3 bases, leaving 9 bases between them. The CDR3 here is CASSQDGHSYEQYF. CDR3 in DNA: TGCGCCAGCAGCCAAGATGGCCACAGCTACGAGCAGTACTTC.

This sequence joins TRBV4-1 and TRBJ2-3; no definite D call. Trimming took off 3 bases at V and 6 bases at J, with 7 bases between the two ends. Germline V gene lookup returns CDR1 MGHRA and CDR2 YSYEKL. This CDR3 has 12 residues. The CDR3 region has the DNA TGCGCCAGCAGCCACCCGTTGGATACGCAGTATTTT. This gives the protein CASSHPLDTQYF.

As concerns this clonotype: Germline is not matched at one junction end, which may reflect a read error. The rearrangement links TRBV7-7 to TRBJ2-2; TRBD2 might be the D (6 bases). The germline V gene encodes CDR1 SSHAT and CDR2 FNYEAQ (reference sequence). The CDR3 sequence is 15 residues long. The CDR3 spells CASSLRGSDTGELFF. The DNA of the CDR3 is TGTGCTAGCAGCTTACGGGGGAGCGACACCGGGGAGCTGTTTTTT.

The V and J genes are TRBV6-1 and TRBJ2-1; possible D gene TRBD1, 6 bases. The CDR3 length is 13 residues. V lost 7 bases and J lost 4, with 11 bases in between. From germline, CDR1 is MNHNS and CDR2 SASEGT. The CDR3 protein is CASMMDSYNEQFF. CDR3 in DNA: TGTGCCAGCATGATGGACAGTTACAATGAGCAGTTCTTC.

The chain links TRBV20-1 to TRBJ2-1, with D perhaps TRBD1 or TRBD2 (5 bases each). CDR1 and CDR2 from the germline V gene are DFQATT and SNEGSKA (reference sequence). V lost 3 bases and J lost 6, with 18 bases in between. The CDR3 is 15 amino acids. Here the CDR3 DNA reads TGCAGTGCTAGCTTTGGGGGACGGAGACTCAATGAGCAGTTCTTC. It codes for CSASFGGRRLNEQFF.

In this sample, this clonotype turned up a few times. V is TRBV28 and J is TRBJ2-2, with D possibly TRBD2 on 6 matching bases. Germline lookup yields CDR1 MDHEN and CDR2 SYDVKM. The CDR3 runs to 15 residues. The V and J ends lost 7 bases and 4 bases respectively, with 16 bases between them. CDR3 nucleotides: TGTGCCAGCATCGCCTCGGAGGGCAGCACCGGGGAGCTGTTTTTT. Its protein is CASIASEGSTGELFF.

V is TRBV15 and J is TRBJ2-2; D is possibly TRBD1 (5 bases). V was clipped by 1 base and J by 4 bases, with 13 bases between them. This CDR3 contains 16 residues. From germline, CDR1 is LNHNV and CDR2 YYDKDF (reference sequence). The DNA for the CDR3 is TGTGCCACCAGCAGAGGTTCGCAGGGAAGCACCGGGGAGCTGTTTTTT. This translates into CATSRGSQGSTGELFF.

The CDR3 sequence: CSVQTASYEQYF. As DNA, the CDR3 is TGCAGCGTTCAAACAGCCTCCTACGAGCAGTACTTC. The chain uses TRBV29-1 and TRBJ2-7; D unclear. Trimming cost V 5 bases and J 0 bases, with 8 bases left between them. This CDR3 is 12 amino acids long. Germline CDR1 and CDR2: SQVTM and ANQGSEA.

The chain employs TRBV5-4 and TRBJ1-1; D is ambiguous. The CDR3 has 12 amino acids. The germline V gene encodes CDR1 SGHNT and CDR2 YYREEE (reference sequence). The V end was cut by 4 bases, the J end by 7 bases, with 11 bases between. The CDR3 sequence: CASSRTLGEAFF. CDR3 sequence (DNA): TGTGCCAGCAGCCGAACGCTCGGTGAAGCTTTCTTT.

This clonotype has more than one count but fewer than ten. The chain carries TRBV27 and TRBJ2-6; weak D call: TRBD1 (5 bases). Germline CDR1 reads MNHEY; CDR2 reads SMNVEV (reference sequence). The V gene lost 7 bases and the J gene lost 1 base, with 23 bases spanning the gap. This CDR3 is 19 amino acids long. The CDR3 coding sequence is TGTGCCAGCACCCCATCCCCCAGGGTCCCCTTTTCTGGGGCCAACGTCCTGACTTTC. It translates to CASTPSPRVPFSGANVLTF. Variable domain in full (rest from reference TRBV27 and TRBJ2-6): EAQVTQNPRYLITVTGKKLTVTCSQNMNHEYMSWYRQDPGLGLRQIYYSMNVEVTDKGDVPEGYKVSRKEKRNFPLILESPSPNQTSLYFCASTPSPRVPFSGANVLTFGAGSRLTVL.

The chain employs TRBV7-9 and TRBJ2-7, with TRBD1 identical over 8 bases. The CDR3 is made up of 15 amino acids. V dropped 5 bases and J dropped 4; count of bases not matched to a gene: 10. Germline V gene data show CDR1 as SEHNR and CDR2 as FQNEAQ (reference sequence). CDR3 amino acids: CASSVTGTGRYEQYF. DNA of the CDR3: TGTGCCAGCAGCGTAACCGGGACAGGACGTTACGAGCAGTACTTC.

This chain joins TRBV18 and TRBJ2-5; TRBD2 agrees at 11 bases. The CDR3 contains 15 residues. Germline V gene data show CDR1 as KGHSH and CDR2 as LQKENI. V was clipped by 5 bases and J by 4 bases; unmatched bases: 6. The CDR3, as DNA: TGTGCCAGCTCAATCCCTGGACTAGCGGGAGAGACCCAGTACTTC. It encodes CASSIPGLAGETQYF.

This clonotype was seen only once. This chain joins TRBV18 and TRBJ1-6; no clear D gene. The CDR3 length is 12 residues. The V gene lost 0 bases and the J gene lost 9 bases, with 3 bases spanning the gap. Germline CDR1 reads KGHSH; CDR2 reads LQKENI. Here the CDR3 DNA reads TGTGCCAGCTCACCACCGGCTTCACCCCTCCACTTT. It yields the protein CASSPPASPLHF.

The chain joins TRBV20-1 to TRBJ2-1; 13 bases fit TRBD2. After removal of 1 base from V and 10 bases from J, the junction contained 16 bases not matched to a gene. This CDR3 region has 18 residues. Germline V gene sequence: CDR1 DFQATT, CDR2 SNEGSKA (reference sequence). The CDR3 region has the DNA TGCAGTGCTAGAGGACTAAGCGCCGGGACTAGCGGGATGAGGGAGCAGTTCTTC. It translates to CSARGLSAGTSGMREQFF.

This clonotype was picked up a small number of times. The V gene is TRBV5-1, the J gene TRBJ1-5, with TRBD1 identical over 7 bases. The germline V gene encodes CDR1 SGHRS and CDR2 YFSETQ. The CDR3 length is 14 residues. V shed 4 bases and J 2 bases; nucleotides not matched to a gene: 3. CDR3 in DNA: TGCGCCAGCAGCGAGGGGACAGGCAATCAGCCCCAGCATTTT. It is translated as CASSEGTGNQPQHF.

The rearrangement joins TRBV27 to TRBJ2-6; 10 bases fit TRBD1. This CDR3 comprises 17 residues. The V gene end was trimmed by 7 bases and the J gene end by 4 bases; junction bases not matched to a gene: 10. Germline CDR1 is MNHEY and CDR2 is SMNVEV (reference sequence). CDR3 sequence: CASTPGQGVSGANVLTF. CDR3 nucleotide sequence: TGTGCCAGCACCCCCGGACAGGGGGTGTCGGGGGCCAACGTCCTGACTTTC.